A selection of T cell receptor beta chains follows, all from one sample in a study of chronic HIV infection and antiretroviral therapy. A single record per CDR3 protein comes from TCRdb applying MiXCR to the 5' RACE reads. This sample has around 30,000 distinct CDR3 sequences, with 7.5% to 10% found just once. Sequenced sample: peripheral blood. These receptors all come from an adult who had HIV and had not received antiretroviral therapy, or was an uninfected healthy control (not recorded which). The CDR3 runs from the conserved cysteine through the conserved F or W. The order of the fields is J gene, D gene, V gene, clone size, CDR3 DNA, CDR3 protein. A D gene is named only where the DNA matches it firmly. Only part of the rows carry a size: once, few, many, or a class if the clone is expanded.

>TRBJ2-6|-|TRBV19|few
TGTGCCACTGGGGCCAACGTCCTGACTTTC
CATGANVLTF
>TRBJ1-6|TRBD1|TRBV7-6|many
TGTGCCAGCAGCCTAGGACAGGGCCATAATTCACCCCTCCACTTT
CASSLGQGHNSPLHF
>TRBJ2-3|TRBD2|TRBV7-9|many
TGTGCCAGCAGCGGGGCGGGAGGGCCGGTAGATACGCAGTATTTT
CASSGAGGPVDTQYF
>TRBJ2-7|-|TRBV5-1|many
TGCGCCAGCAGCTTGGGACAGGCAAGCTCCTACGAGCAGTACTTC
CASSLGQASSYEQYF
>TRBJ2-7|-|TRBV10-3|few
TGTGCCATCAGTGCCGGTACCTACGAGCAGTACTTC
CAISAGTYEQYF
>TRBJ2-1|TRBD1|TRBV20-1|many
TGCAGTGCCGGGACAGGGGCAGTTGATGAGCAGTTCTTC
CSAGTGAVDEQFF
>TRBJ2-7|-|TRBV12-3/TRBV12-4|medium-sized
TGTGCCAGCAGTTTAGCCGGGGAGAGCTCCTACGAGCAGTACTTC
CASSLAGESSYEQYF
>TRBJ2-3|TRBD2|TRBV10-3|many
TGTGCCATCGGACTAGCGGGAGAAGATACGCAGTATTTT
CAIGLAGEDTQYF
>TRBJ1-2|-|TRBV29-1|many
TGCAGCGCCCCTGACCAGCACAGTCGTGGCTACACCTTC
CSAPDQHSRGYTF
>TRBJ1-1|-|TRBV14|many
TGTGCCAGCAGCCAAGACAGGGGGAACACTGAAGCTTTCTTT
CASSQDRGNTEAFF
>TRBJ1-1|TRBD1|TRBV28|few
TGTGCCAGCAGCTCGGACAGGGGGAGGGCTGAAGCTTTCTTT
CASSSDRGRAEAFF
>TRBJ1-5|TRBD1|TRBV2|many
TGTGCCAGCAGTGAAGTGAGGGGGCTTCAGCCCCAGCATTTT
CASSEVRGLQPQHF
>TRBJ2-3|TRBD2|TRBV6-2/TRBV6-3|few
TGTGCCAGCAGTCAGCGGGGGGTCGGCACAGATACGCAGTATTTT
CASSQRGVGTDTQYF
>TRBJ2-3|-|TRBV4-2|-
TGTGCCAGCAGCCAAGATGGAGGGGGCAGCGCAGATACGCAGTATTTT
CASSQDGGGSADTQYF
>TRBJ1-1|-|TRBV6-5|few
TGTGCCAGCAGTTACTCGTCAGGGCTGGCTTTCTTT
CASSYSSGLAFF
>TRBJ2-7|-|TRBV4-1|many
TGCGCCAGCAGCCAATGGGTGGCGGGTATCTACGAGCAGTACTTC
CASSQWVAGIYEQYF
>TRBJ1-1|-|TRBV10-3|-
TGTGCCATCTCAACAGGTGAGAACACTGAAGCTTTCTTT
CAISTGENTEAFF
>TRBJ2-3|TRBD2|TRBV9|medium-sized
TGTGCCAGCAATCGACGCGGGAGGGCGGATACGCAGTATTTT
CASNRRGRADTQYF
>TRBJ1-2|-|TRBV10-3|few
TGTGCCATCAGTCGGACAGCCTATGGCTACACCTTC
CAISRTAYGYTF
>TRBJ2-1|TRBD2|TRBV12-3/TRBV12-4|few
TGTGCCAGCAGTTTAGGACTAGCGGGATACCGGTTCTTC
CASSLGLAGYRFF
>TRBJ2-3|-|TRBV7-2|many
TGTGCCAGCAGTCCGACGGGGCCAGATACGCAGTATTTT
CASSPTGPDTQYF
>TRBJ1-2|-|TRBV20-1|-
TGCAGTGCCTTCGATGACTATGGCTACACCTTC
CSAFDDYGYTF
>TRBJ2-7|-|TRBV5-1|many
TGCGCCAGCAGCTTGGAAGCGCTGGGGGGACTCTACGAGCAGTACTTC
CASSLEALGGLYEQYF
>TRBJ1-1|-|TRBV18|many
TGTGCCAGCTCACCACTCATACAACAGGGATACACTGAAGCTTTCTTT
CASSPLIQQGYTEAFF
>TRBJ2-7|TRBD2|TRBV20-1|many
TGCAGTGCTGTCCGGAGGACAGTACCGGGACTAGCGGGAGGCGAGCAGTACTTC
CSAVRRTVPGLAGGEQYF
>TRBJ2-7|-|TRBV3-1|many
TGTGCCAGCAGCCAAGGCTGGGGAAGGACCTACGAGCAGTACTTC
CASSQGWGRTYEQYF
>TRBJ2-7|-|TRBV11-1|-
TGTGCCAGCAGCTTTCAGGGTTTCTCCTACGAGCAGTACTTC
CASSFQGFSYEQYF
>TRBJ2-5|-|TRBV29-1|many
TGCAGCGTTGGGGAGGACTACGAGACCCAGTACTTC
CSVGEDYETQYF
>TRBJ1-1|TRBD1|TRBV20-1|-
TGCAGTGCTAGAGTAGGGGGCCCGAGGGACGCTGAAGCTTTCTTT
CSARVGGPRDAEAFF
>TRBJ2-1|-|TRBV11-3|-
TGTGCCAGCAGCCAACACGGACTAAATAATGAGCAGTTCTTC
CASSQHGLNNEQFF
>TRBJ2-1|-|TRBV27|many
TGTGCCAGCAGACCCGGGACTTACAATGAGCAGTTCTTC
CASRPGTYNEQFF
>TRBJ2-7|TRBD1|TRBV7-9|many
TGTGCCAGCAGCTTAATTCCGGGACAGAACTCCTACGAGCAGTACTTC
CASSLIPGQNSYEQYF
>TRBJ1-3|-|TRBV5-1|-
TGCGCCAGCAGCTTGGCCTCAGGGGCGCGTAACACCATATATTTT
CASSLASGARNTIYF
>TRBJ1-5|TRBD1|TRBV7-8|-
TGTGCCAGCAGCCCACCCGACAGGGTCCAGCCCCAGCATTTT
CASSPPDRVQPQHF
>TRBJ2-1|TRBD1|TRBV24-1|-
TGTGCCACCAGTGATAGTCGACAGGGATACACAGATGAGCAGTTCTTC
CATSDSRQGYTDEQFF
>TRBJ1-4|-|TRBV3-1|-
TGTGCCAGCAGCCAACTACAGGGAAATAATGAAAAACTGTTTTTT
CASSQLQGNNEKLFF
>TRBJ1-5|-|TRBV21-1|few
TGTGCCAGCAGGTACGACAGGGGAGGAAGCAATCAGCCCCAGCATTTT
CASRYDRGGSNQPQHF
>TRBJ1-5|-|TRBV7-2|-
TGTGCCAGCAGCTTTAGGGGCACGCAGCCCCAGCATTTT
CASSFRGTQPQHF
>TRBJ2-7|TRBD2|TRBV28|many
TGTGCCAGCAGACTAGCGGGTAACACCTACGAGCAGTACTTC
CASRLAGNTYEQYF
>TRBJ1-2|-|TRBV7-2|few
TGTGCCAGCGGCACCGCCGGGGGGTACTATGGCTACACCTTC
CASGTAGGYYGYTF
>TRBJ1-1|-|TRBV29-1|medium-sized
TGCAGCGTTGGAGTTCAGAGAAACACTGAAGCTTTCTTT
CSVGVQRNTEAFF
>TRBJ1-2|TRBD1|TRBV29-1|many
TGCAGCGTTGAACGTGACAGGGTAACAGCTGGCTACACCTTC
CSVERDRVTAGYTF
>TRBJ1-2|-|TRBV2|many
TGTGCCAGCAGTGGTGGGCGACCGATTAGCTATGGCTACACCTTC
CASSGGRPISYGYTF
>TRBJ2-7|TRBD2|TRBV4-1|many
TGCGCCAGCAGCCAAACGACTAGCGGGAGTTACGAGCAGTACTTC
CASSQTTSGSYEQYF
>TRBJ2-6|-|TRBV5-1|many
TGCGCCAGCAGCTTCGCAGGGGAATACTCTGGGGCCAACGTCCTGACTTTC
CASSFAGEYSGANVLTF
>TRBJ2-3|-|TRBV5-1|few
TGCGCCAGCAAAGGCGTAGGCACAGATACGCAGTATTTT
CASKGVGTDTQYF